These 9 T cell receptor beta chains share one sample of origin, sequenced in a study of T-cell reconstitution after alpha-beta-depleted transplantation in children. As it was prepared, the TCRbeta library received unique molecular identifiers. TCRdb re-derived calls from the PCR reads in MiXCR, one entry per CDR3 protein. The sample lists a few hundred thousand distinct CDR3 sequences, 9% to 12% seen once, with around 2.4% in the top ten. Source: PBMCs from the stem cell graft donor, taken from the stem cell graft. These receptors came from a human donor who donated a stem cell graft to a child with acute lymphoblastic leukemia.

This clonotype was detected a few times. The gene calls are TRBV20-1 and TRBJ1-5; the D is unclear. This CDR3 has 13 residues. Trimming removed 0 bases at V and 3 bases at J, with 6 bases between. Germline loops: CDR1 DFQATT, CDR2 SNEGSKA (reference sequence). CDR3 amino acids: CSARDRPNQPQHF. The CDR3 DNA sequence: TGCAGTGCTAGAGACAGGCCCAATCAGCCCCAGCATTTT.

The table lists this clonotype with a few counts. The rearrangement joins TRBV7-2 to TRBJ1-1; 12 bases line up with TRBD1. CDR3 length: 20 residues. The trim removed 0 bases at V and 0 bases at J, leaving 11 bases unmatched. Per germline, CDR1 SGHTA and CDR2 FQGNSA. CDR3: CASSLAPGQGAIWVNTEAFF. The CDR3 bases are TGTGCCAGCAGCTTAGCACCGGGACAGGGGGCTATTTGGGTGAACACTGAAGCTTTCTTT.

The chain employs TRBV27 and TRBJ1-2; D possibly corresponds to TRBD1 (6 bases). Looked up from germline, CDR1 is MNHEY and CDR2 is SMNVEV (reference sequence). The CDR3 totals 14 residues. V lost 3 bases and J 8 bases, leaving 16 bases between the germline ends. The CDR3 is CASSFTGTLGGYTF. The CDR3 DNA follows: TGTGCCAGCAGTTTCACAGGGACTTTGGGGGGCTACACCTTC.

This clonotype was found a few times. CDR3 coding DNA: TGTGCCAGCAGTTTACCGGGGGCGGGGAGCTCCTACAATGAGCAGTTCTTC. It yields the protein CASSLPGAGSSYNEQFF. This sequence joins TRBV27 and TRBJ2-1; perhaps D is TRBD1 or TRBD2 (6 bases each). V was shortened by 2 bases and J by 0 bases, with 14 bases between the two germline ends. Germline V gives CDR1 MNHEY, CDR2 SMNVEV (reference sequence). This CDR3 has 17 amino acids.

J is TRBJ1-4 and V is TRBV20-1, with D unresolved. Trimming pared 2 bases from V and 3 bases from J, leaving 10 bases between. The CDR3 is made up of 14 amino acids. Per the germline V gene, CDR1 is DFQATT and CDR2 is SNEGSKA (reference sequence). The CDR3 here is CSARPGNANEKLFF. As DNA, the CDR3 is TGCAGTGCTAGACCTGGGAATGCTAATGAAAAACTGTTTTTT.

The CDR3 sequence: CASSQVVYGGRAFF. CDR3 nucleotides: TGCGCCAGCAGCCAAGTTGTCTACGGGGGAAGAGCTTTCTTT. The chain has TRBV4-3 and TRBJ1-1; perhaps TRBD1 as D (5 bases). Germline V lookup: CDR1 LGHNA, CDR2 YSLEER. The CDR3 length is 14 residues. V was cut by 1 base and J by 10 bases, with 16 bases left in between.

The chain uses TRBV6-2 or TRBV6-3 and TRBJ2-5; 8 bases are shared with TRBD1. This CDR3 has 16 amino acids. Germline values: CDR1 MNHEY, CDR2 SVGEGT. Trimming cost V 4 bases and J 4 bases; bases outside gene matches: 11. CDR3 in DNA: TGTGCCAGCAGTTCCCCCGACAGGGGTTTTGGAGAGACCCAGTACTTC. Protein: CASSSPDRGFGETQYF.

The gene calls are TRBV20-1 and TRBJ2-1; 9 positions agree with TRBD2. V shed 2 bases, J shed 4 bases, and the junction held 3 bases outside the gene matches. The CDR3 covers 14 residues. CDR1 is DFQATT and CDR2 is SNEGSKA in the germline V gene (reference sequence). CDR3 protein: CSARSAGGYNEQFF. CDR3 nucleotide sequence: TGCAGTGCTAGATCTGCGGGAGGGTACAATGAGCAGTTCTTC.

This clonotype was counted only a few times. The rearrangement uses TRBV12-3 or TRBV12-4 and TRBJ2-1; unclear D gene. The V end was cut by 3 bases, the J end by 6 bases, with 15 bases between. The CDR3 spans 15 residues. CDR3 nucleotides: TGTGCCAGCAGTTTCGGGCCCTCCTCTTCCAATGAGCAGTTCTTC. This sequence encodes CASSFGPSSSNEQFF.